This TCR beta chain was identified in a study of human T cells and chemical hapten exposure. Overall study findings and caveats: Relative to controls, expanded TCRs formed significantly more large CDR3 similarity clusters.

This clonotype was seen a single time. Its antigen is currently unknown. One entry per CDR3 protein results from TCRdb running MiXCR on the RACE reads. This table holds about 13,000 distinct CDR3 sequences, about 15% found once. This CDR3 is 14 amino acids long. V lost 6 bases, J lost 6 bases, and 14 bases lay in between. The time point: patch test 1, 2 weeks after DPC sensitization. The treatment here: therapeutic diphenylcyclopropenone sensitization with weekly scalp DPC. Ahead of applying each patch test, blood was sampled. This specimen consisted of whole blood, obtained in connection with sensitization to the hapten diphenylcyclopropenone (DPC). This chain connects TRBV12-3 or TRBV12-4 to TRBJ2-2; the D gene is possibly TRBD2 (5 bases). This clonotype originated in a woman aged 25 to 39 with alopecia areata. Some clones in this sample may be carry-over from other donors' samples. The CDR3: CASSPEERPGELFF. The CDR3 DNA sequence: TGTGCCAGCAGCCCAGAGGAGCGGCCCGGGGAGCTGTTTTTT.